The rows below give T cell receptor beta chains drawn from one sample of a study of pediatric ulcerative colitis. Data came from immunoSEQ multiplex PCR; TCRdb stores just in-frame clones and leaves some out. The sample records about 60,000 clones, about nine tenths being singletons. What was sequenced was blood. Source of these receptors: a boy aged 5 to 17 who was a control in a study of pediatric ulcerative colitis. Both conserved end residues are part of each CDR3. The order of the fields is D gene, V gene, J gene, clone size, CDR3 protein, CDR3 DNA. D genes are given only for firm matches. The size of a clone is reported for some rows only, either as once, few or many, or as a class for expanded clones.

.,TRBV5-1,TRBJ2-3,few,CASNGGLHRTDTQYF,TGCGCCTCCAACGGAGGGCTACACCGCACAGATACGCAGTATTTT
.,TRBV6-5,TRBJ1-5,.,CATGENQGGQPQHF,TGTGCCACCGGAGAGAATCAGGGAGGTCAGCCCCAGCATTTT
.,TRBV4-2,TRBJ2-6,.,CASSRTGSGANVLTF,TGTGCCAGCAGCCGCACGGGGAGTGGGGCCAACGTCCTGACTTTC
.,TRBV19,TRBJ1-2,.,CASSLLGQGSWYGYTF,TGTGCCAGTAGCCTCCTGGGGCAGGGGAGTTGGTATGGCTACACCTTC
.,TRBV6-1,TRBJ2-2,.,CASMQGPAGGELFF,TGTGCCAGCATGCAGGGACCCGCAGGCGGGGAGCTGTTTTTT
TRBD2,TRBV19,TRBJ2-7,.,CASSISGANDYEQYF,TGTGCCAGTAGTATCAGCGGGGCGAACGACTACGAGCAGTACTTC
TRBD1,TRBV5-1,TRBJ1-4,once,CASSRGGGAEKLFF,TGCGCCAGCAGCCGGGGAGGGGGCGCGGAGAAACTGTTTTTT
.,TRBV18,TRBJ1-4,.,CASSGANEKLFF,TGTGCCAGCTCAGGGGCTAATGAAAAACTGTTTTTT
.,TRBV4-1,TRBJ1-4,.,CASSPPRRNEKLFF,TGCGCCAGCAGCCCCCCCCGCAGGAATGAAAAACTGTTTTTT
.,TRBV27,TRBJ2-1,.,CASSLADNDEQFF,TGTGCCAGCAGTTTAGCAGATAACGATGAGCAGTTCTTC
.,TRBV5-1,TRBJ2-7,once,CASSSGTTSYEQYF,TGCGCCAGCAGCTCAGGGACAACCTCCTACGAGCAGTACTTC
.,TRBV6-5,TRBJ1-6,.,CATIYARDINSPLHF,TGTGCCACTATCTACGCAAGGGACATAAATTCACCCCTCCACTTT
TRBD2,TRBV7-8,TRBJ2-5,.,CASSQNRLAGSKETQYF,TGTGCCAGCAGCCAGAACAGACTAGCGGGCTCTAAAGAGACCCAGTACTTC
.,TRBV6-4,TRBJ2-1,.,CASSDSAAGEQFF,TGTGCCAGCAGTGACTCCGCTGCGGGAGAGCAGTTCTTC
.,TRBV9,TRBJ2-2,.,CASSGRVRGTVNTGELFF,TGTGCCAGCAGCGGACGGGTGAGAGGGACGGTGAACACCGGGGAGCTGTTTTTT
TRBD1,TRBV14,TRBJ2-7,few,CASSQDLETGVLQERYF,TGTGCCAGCAGCCAAGATTTAGAGACAGGGGTTCTACAGGAACGGTACTTC
.,TRBV4-1,TRBJ1-4,.,CASSQEALPNEKLFF,TGCGCCAGCAGCCAAGAGGCCCTTCCTAATGAAAAACTGTTTTTT
TRBD2,TRBV5-6,TRBJ2-1,.,CASSLPSAGGNEQFF,TGTGCCAGCAGCTTACCCTCGGCGGGGGGGAATGAGCAGTTCTTC
TRBD1,TRBV29-1,TRBJ1-1,.,CSVDPGGLTEAFF,TGCAGCGTTGACCCAGGGGGTCTCACTGAAGCTTTCTTT
.,TRBV20-1,TRBJ1-2,once,CSARDAHGYTF,TGCAGTGCTAGAGATGCACACGGCTACACCTTC
.,TRBV7-2,TRBJ1-2,.,CASSPFDGNYGYTF,TGTGCCAGCAGCCCGTTTGATGGTAACTATGGCTACACCTTC
TRBD1,TRBV4-3,TRBJ1-4,.,CASSQGFDRAVEKLFF,TGCGCCAGCAGCCAGGGCTTCGACAGGGCGGTAGAAAAACTGTTTTTT